This T cell receptor beta chain was identified in a study of control samples from healthy donors and cancer patients. The junction had 11 bases not matched to a gene; V was cut back by 5 bases and J by 3 bases. Germline assignment: CDR1 SGDLS and CDR2 YYNGEE. This CDR3 comprises 15 residues. This clone was observed a few times. Profiling relied on immunoSEQ multiplex PCR, and the TCRdb table lists in-frame clones only, not all of them. This table has some 130,000 clones, approximately 90% appearing once. This TCR was recovered from a man in his late teens or twenties in good health. Sequencing was performed on blood. The gene calls are TRBV9 and TRBJ2-7, with TRBD2 matching over 7 bases. CDR3 residues: CASSAESGARYEQYF. In DNA form, the CDR3 reads TGTGCCAGCAGTGCGGAGAGCGGGGCACGCTACGAGCAGTACTTC.